A single sample gave rise to the 8 T cell receptor beta chains below, sequenced in a study of early T cells in non-severe SARS-CoV-2 infection. Each CDR3 protein is one row after TCRdb ran MiXCR on the 5' RACE reads. Of some 50,000 distinct CDR3 sequences in the sample, around 5.6% were seen once. The sequenced sample consisted of whole blood. These receptors were obtained from an adult who was a healthcare worker with PCR-confirmed SARS-CoV-2 infection or an uninfected control (not recorded which).

This clonotype was picked up many times. The chain uses TRBV14 and TRBJ1-6, with D possibly matching TRBD1 (5 bases). Trimming stripped 4 bases from V and 8 bases from J, with 12 bases between. Germline values: CDR1 SGHDN, CDR2 FVKESK. CDR3 length equals 14 residues. CDR3 region: CASSLRDRHSPLHF. For the CDR3, the DNA is TGTGCCAGCAGCCTCCGGGACCGGCATTCACCCCTCCACTTT. The variable domain in full, with the rest retrieved from reference TRBV14 and TRBJ1-6, is EAGVTQFPSHSVIEKGQTVTLRCDPISGHDNLYWYRRVMGKEIKFLLHFVKESKQDESGMPNNRFLAERTGGTYSTLKVQPAELEDSGVYFCASSLRDRHSPLHFGNGTRLTVT.

This clonotype was observed a few times. This chain links TRBV29-1 with TRBJ2-1; D is possibly TRBD1 or TRBD2 (5 bases each). In germline, CDR1 is SQVTM, CDR2 ANQGSEA. Trimming left V 3 bases short and J 8 bases short, with 14 bases between. The CDR3 runs 13 residues. The CDR3 DNA sequence: TGCAGCGTTGAGGTACGGAGAGGGGATGAGCAGTTCTTC. This encodes CSVEVRRGDEQFF.

This clonotype was observed at least ten times. The V and J genes are TRBV3-1 and TRBJ1-1; TRBD1 is a possible D gene (5 bases). V was trimmed by 5 bases and J by 3 bases, leaving 13 bases between them. The germline V gene has CDR1 LGHDT and CDR2 YNNKEL (reference sequence). The CDR3 extends over 14 amino acids. CDR3 residues: CASSWGVSDTEAFF. Here the CDR3 DNA reads TGTGCCAGCAGCTGGGGGGTCTCGGACACTGAAGCTTTCTTT.

This clonotype was seen only a few times. The rearrangement joins TRBV5-1 to TRBJ2-7; D is possibly TRBD1 (5 bases). Trimming removed 4 bases at V and 0 bases at J, with 32 bases between. The CDR3 extends over 21 amino acids. Germline V CDR1 and CDR2: SGHRS, YFSETQ. The CDR3 loop reads CASSPRPHAGQQQTASYEQYF. CDR3 in DNA: TGCGCCAGCAGCCCCCGCCCTCACGCCGGGCAGCAGCAGACAGCCTCCTACGAGCAGTACTTC.

This clonotype was counted at least ten times. J is TRBJ2-7 and V is TRBV10-1; 7 bases fit TRBD1. The CDR3 has 15 amino acids. With 0 bases clipped from V and 0 bases from J, the junction kept 2 bases outside the gene matches. Germline loops: CDR1 WNHNN, CDR2 SYGVQD (reference sequence). This CDR3 reads CASSESNRGSYEQYF. CDR3 coding DNA: TGCGCCAGCAGTGAGTCGAACAGGGGCTCCTACGAGCAGTACTTC.

This clonotype was picked up many times. CDR3: CASSLVVQHGELFF. In nucleotides, the CDR3 is TGTGCCAGCAGCTTAGTGGTCCAACACGGGGAGCTGTTTTTT. The chain employs TRBV7-2 and TRBJ2-2, with unresolved D. The V end was cut by 1 base, the J end by 7 bases, with 10 bases between. The CDR3 is made up of 14 amino acids. Germline V lookup: CDR1 SGHTA, CDR2 FQGNSA.

This clonotype was counted at least ten times. The V and J genes are TRBV19 and TRBJ2-1; D perhaps matches TRBD2 (6 bases). CDR3 length: 15 residues. V was pared by 6 bases and J by 7 bases, with 19 bases between. Germline lookup yields CDR1 LNHDA and CDR2 SQIVND (reference sequence). The CDR3 protein is CASRIPGGVKNEQFF. CDR3 in DNA: TGTGCCAGTAGGATCCCCGGGGGTGTCAAGAATGAGCAGTTCTTC.

This clonotype was seen more than once but under ten times. The rearrangement uses TRBV6-5 and TRBJ1-2; D ambiguous. Trimming removed 6 bases at V and 3 bases at J, with 11 bases between. The CDR3 is 13 residues long. Germline CDR1 reads MNHEY; CDR2 reads SVGAGI. DNA of the CDR3: TGTGCCAGCAGAGCGACGGACTACTATGGCTACACCTTC. It codes for CASRATDYYGYTF.